The subject of this entry is one T cell receptor (beta chain). Its antigen is currently unknown. Multiplex touch-down PCR amplified TRB using TRB-A and TRB-B pools in one tube. TCRdb re-called the multiplex PCR reads and gives one entry per CDR3 protein, without DNA. Its table records roughly 6,000 distinct CDR3 sequences. These data originate in a study of T cell clusters in autoimmune cytopenias. Study results and limitations: Comparing secondary cytopenia with chronic lymphocytic leukemia showed no cluster-lack signature, apparently masked by lymphoma repertoire. Functional roles of the in silico T cell clusters still await experimental validation. TRB repertoire shifts in secondary cytopenia and chronic lymphocytic leukemia mostly reflected lymphoma, not autoimmunity.

The CDR3 is made up of 14 amino acids. CDR1 is MNHEY, CDR2 SVGEGT, per germline. Each sample's input was 200 to 300 ng genomic DNA, 35,000 to 40,000 genome equivalents. In addition, the sample was reused for a study of T cell repertoires in aging, cancer and after chemotherapy.

This clonotype was sampled from a human donor in good health. This chain links TRBV6-2 or TRBV6-3 with TRBJ1-5. Sequenced material: peripheral blood. CDR3 region: CASSFQSGNQPQHF.